These 18 T cell receptor beta chains were sequenced from one sample in a study of cytomegalovirus exposure and HLA in healthy donors. The PCR had 60 Vbeta and 13 Jbeta primers. Here immunoSEQ multiplex PCR was the method, and the copy in TCRdb shows in-frame clones only, minus some. The data hold 200,000 to 250,000 clones, with approximately 88% observed a single time. The sequenced sample was PBMCs. These receptors were obtained from a boy aged 2 to 9 in good health and CMV-seronegative.

This clone was seen a single time. The chain has TRBV2 and TRBJ1-4; 12 nucleotides align to TRBD1. The CDR3 totals 16 residues. V was clipped by 3 bases and J by 12 bases; unmatched bases: 11. Germline assignment: CDR1 SNHLY and CDR2 FYNNEI. Written as DNA, the CDR3 is TGTGCCAGCAGTGACCTCAGGGACAGGGGGCTTTCGCAACTGTTTTTT. Translation gives CASSDLRDRGLSQLFF.

The gene calls are TRBV5-4 and TRBJ2-5; 12 bases agree with TRBD2. This CDR3 comprises 16 residues. Germline loops: CDR1 SGHNT, CDR2 YYREEE (reference sequence). The ends lost 3 bases at V and 0 bases at J; junction bases unmatched: 3. CDR3: CASSYGLAGHQETQYF. CDR3 nucleotides: TGTGCCAGCAGCTACGGACTAGCGGGACACCAAGAGACCCAGTACTTC. Drawing the rest from reference TRBV5-4 and TRBJ2-5, the complete variable domain is ETGVTQSPTHLIKTRGQQVTLRCSSQSGHNTVSWYQQALGQGPQFIFQYYREEENGRGNFPPRFSGLQFPNYSSELNVNALELDDSALYLCASSYGLAGHQETQYFGPGTRLLVL.

The rearrangement links TRBV5-4 to TRBJ1-4; TRBD1 agrees at 10 bases. With 4 bases clipped from V and 2 bases from J, the junction kept 8 bases outside the gene matches. This CDR3 contains 17 residues. Per the germline V gene, CDR1 is SGHNT and CDR2 is YYREEE (reference sequence). CDR3 amino acids: CASSTLTGGATNEKLFF. The CDR3 nucleotides are TGTGCCAGCAGCACCCTGACAGGGGGCGCGACTAATGAAAAACTGTTTTTT.

This sequence joins TRBV19 and TRBJ2-3, with TRBD2 matching 12 bases. CDR1 is LNHDA, CDR2 SQIVND, per germline (reference sequence). The CDR3 is 15 amino acids. V lost 10 bases, J lost 3 bases, and 8 bases stayed unmatched. The CDR3 spells CATRRLAGGTDTQYF. The CDR3 bases are TGTGCCACTCGGCGGCTAGCGGGGGGGACAGATACGCAGTATTTT.

The chain has TRBV5-6 and TRBJ2-5, with 9 bases fitting TRBD1. The ends lost 5 bases at V and 4 bases at J; junction bases unmatched: 3. Germline V lookup: CDR1 SGHDT, CDR2 YYEEEE. The CDR3 loop spans 13 amino acids. CDR3 nucleotides: TGTGCCAGCAGAACGACAGGGGGAGAGACCCAGTACTTC. It specifies CASRTTGGETQYF.

V gene TRBV28 combines with J gene TRBJ2-5, with TRBD2 matching 12 bases. The CDR3 has 16 residues. CDR1 is MDHEN, CDR2 SYDVKM, per germline. V was pared by 2 bases and J by 8 bases, with 9 bases of the junction left unmatched. The CDR3 loop is CASSLEGTSGQSTQYF. The DNA for the CDR3 is TGTGCCAGCAGTTTAGAGGGGACTAGCGGGCAAAGTACCCAGTACTTC.

This chain links TRBV19 with TRBJ1-5; unclear D gene. From germline, CDR1 is LNHDA and CDR2 SQIVND (reference sequence). This CDR3 comprises 12 residues. Trimming took 10 bases from V and 7 from J, leaving 14 bases between them. The CDR3 DNA reads TGTGCCACCGGGCCCACGGGGCAGCCCCAGCATTTT. This gives the protein CATGPTGQPQHF.

The gene calls are TRBV11-1 and TRBJ2-1, with TRBD2 matching 10 bases. After removal of 5 bases from V and 5 bases from J, the junction contained 6 bases not matched to a gene. The CDR3 runs 15 residues. Germline V CDR1 and CDR2: SGHAT, FQDESV (reference sequence). The CDR3 DNA is TGTGCCAGCAGCACTATAGCGGGGGGACACAATGAGCAGTTCTTC. It encodes CASSTIAGGHNEQFF.

The rearrangement joins TRBV6-5 to TRBJ2-5; a weak D match, TRBD1 (6 bases). The ends were cut back, 3 bases at V and 3 bases at J, with 8 bases in the middle. This CDR3 spans 13 amino acids. Looked up from germline, CDR1 is MNHEY and CDR2 is SVGAGI. CDR3 bases: TGTGCCAGCAGTTATCAGGGGAAAGAGACCCAGTACTTC. It codes for CASSYQGKETQYF.

The V call is TRBV15, the J call TRBJ2-7, with 8 bases identical to TRBD1. With V trimmed by 0 bases and J by 5 bases, 9 bases remained unmatched. The CDR3 loop spans 16 amino acids. The germline V gene has CDR1 LNHNV and CDR2 YYDKDF (reference sequence). The CDR3 DNA sequence: TGTGCCACCAGCAGAGAAATACCGGGACAGGACGACGAGCAGTACTTC. As protein: CATSREIPGQDDEQYF.

A note on this clone: Other nucleotide sequences in the sample specify the same CDR3. The gene calls are TRBV9 and TRBJ2-3; weak D call: TRBD2 (5 bases). The V gene lost 0 bases and the J gene lost 1 base, with 9 bases spanning the gap. CDR1 and CDR2 from the germline V gene are SGDLS and YYNGEE. The CDR3 runs to 15 residues. The CDR3 protein is CASSVGGGGTDTQYF. The CDR3 DNA reads TGTGCCAGCAGCGTAGGAGGAGGAGGCACAGATACGCAGTATTTT.

The chain employs TRBV6-5 and TRBJ2-1; 7 bases map to TRBD2. This CDR3 region has 15 residues. V gave up 6 bases and J gave up 0 bases; unmatched junction bases: 5. The germline CDR1 and CDR2 sequences are MNHEY and SVGAGI. This chain's CDR3 is CASRTGGSSYNEQFF. CDR3 nucleotide sequence: TGTGCCAGCAGGACGGGCGGGAGCTCCTACAATGAGCAGTTCTTC.

The chain recombines TRBV5-1 with TRBJ2-1; TRBD2 agrees at 10 bases. The CDR3 covers 15 residues. V was pared by 4 bases and J by 10 bases, with 11 bases of the junction left unmatched. Germline V gives CDR1 SGHRS, CDR2 YFSETQ. The CDR3: CASSPGLAAPPEQFF. The CDR3 bases are TGCGCCAGCAGCCCAGGACTAGCGGCCCCTCCGGAGCAGTTCTTC.

The V and J genes are TRBV7-8 and TRBJ2-7; D gene ambiguous. The CDR3 is made up of 12 amino acids. The germline gives CDR1 SGHVS, CDR2 FQNEAQ. Trimming pared 5 bases from V and 8 bases from J, leaving 13 bases between. DNA of the CDR3: TGTGCCAGCAGCCCCCCCGCCCAGAAGCAGTACTTC. Protein: CASSPPAQKQYF. The full variable domain, in which reference TRBV7-8 and TRBJ2-7 provide the parts outside the CDR3, is GAGVSQSPRYKVAKRGQDVALRCDPISGHVSLFWYQQALGQGPEFLTYFQNEAQLDKSGLPSDRFFAERPEGSVSTLKIQRTQQEDSAVYLCASSPPAQKQYFGPGTRLTVT.

The chain carries TRBV7-8 and TRBJ2-7; perhaps TRBD2 as D (6 bases). From germline, CDR1 is SGHVS and CDR2 FQNEAQ. V was clipped by 0 bases and J by 6 bases, with 12 bases between them. The CDR3 sequence is 14 residues long. The CDR3 protein is CASSLAFAGSEQYF. CDR3 in DNA: TGTGCCAGCAGCTTAGCGTTCGCGGGGTCCGAGCAGTACTTC.

The V gene is TRBV4-1, the J gene TRBJ2-7; D might be TRBD1 (8 bases). This CDR3 contains 14 residues. From germline, CDR1 is MGHRA and CDR2 YSYEKL. The V end was cut by 5 bases, the J end by 6 bases, with 17 bases between. CDR3 in DNA: TGCGCCAGCAGCTCGCCGACAGGGGAGGGCGAGCAGTACTTC. It translates to CASSSPTGEGEQYF.

The chain is built from TRBV7-8 and TRBJ2-5, with a possible D match to TRBD2 (7 bases). CDR1 is SGHVS, CDR2 FQNEAQ, per germline. CDR3 length: 17 amino acids. V was cut by 6 bases and J by 3 bases, with 23 bases left in between. The CDR3 is CASSPKIGGRAEETQYF. CDR3 nucleotides: TGTGCCAGCAGTCCAAAAATCGGGGGGCGAGCTGAAGAGACCCAGTACTTC.

The gene calls are TRBV18 and TRBJ2-3; 13 positions agree with TRBD2. CDR1 is KGHSH, CDR2 LQKENI, per germline. The CDR3 extends over 17 amino acids. Unmatched junction bases numbered 5, after V lost 2 bases and J lost 3 bases. The CDR3 DNA reads as TGTGCCAGCTCACCAGGACTAGCGGGAGCAAGAACAGATACGCAGTATTTT. This translates into CASSPGLAGARTDTQYF.